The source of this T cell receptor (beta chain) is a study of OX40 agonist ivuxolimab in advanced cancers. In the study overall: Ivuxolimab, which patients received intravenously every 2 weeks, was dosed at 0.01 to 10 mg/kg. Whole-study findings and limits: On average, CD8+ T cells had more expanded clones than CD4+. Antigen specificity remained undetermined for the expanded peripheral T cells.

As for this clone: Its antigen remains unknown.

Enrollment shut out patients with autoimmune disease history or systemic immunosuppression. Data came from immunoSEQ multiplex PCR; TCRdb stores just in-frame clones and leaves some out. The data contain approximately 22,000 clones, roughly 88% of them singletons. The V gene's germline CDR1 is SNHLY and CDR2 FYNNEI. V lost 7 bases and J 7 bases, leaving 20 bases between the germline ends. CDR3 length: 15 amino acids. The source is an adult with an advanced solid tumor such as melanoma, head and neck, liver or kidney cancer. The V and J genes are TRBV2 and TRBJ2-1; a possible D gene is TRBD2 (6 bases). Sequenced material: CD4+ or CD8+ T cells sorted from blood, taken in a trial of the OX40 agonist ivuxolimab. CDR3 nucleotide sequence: TGTGCCAGCAAGCGGGCCTCCGGACAACAAAATGAGCAGTTCTTC. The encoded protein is CASKRASGQQNEQFF.